Described below is a single TCR beta chain sequence and its context. Its cognate antigen is unknown. The PCR contained 60 Vbeta and 13 Jbeta primers. Using immunoSEQ multiplex PCR, the repertoire was profiled, and TCRdb retains in-frame clones only, with some absent. The sample shows 130,000 to 150,000 clones, around 82% of them seen only once. The data derive from a study of cytomegalovirus exposure and HLA in healthy donors. General study findings and limits: According to a later analysis, most TCR beta chains associated with CMV appeared HLA-restricted. Analysis performed later found 16,951 TCR beta sequences associated with HLA alleles at 0.05 false discovery rate. For most TCR beta V segments, an earlier analysis put the productive rate at about 87% or about 30% of the time.

The material sequenced was PBMCs. The sequence was obtained from a man in his forties in good health and CMV-seropositive.

The CDR3 DNA sequence: TGTGCCACCAGCAGCTCAACAGGGTTCAGCAATCAGCCCCAGCATTTT. It codes for CATSSSTGFSNQPQHF. V usage is TRBV15 and J usage is TRBJ1-5, with D tentatively TRBD1 (6 bases). Germline CDR1 reads LNHNV; CDR2 reads YYDKDF (reference sequence). The CDR3 runs to 16 residues. Trimming cost V 3 bases and J 1 base, with 13 bases left between them.